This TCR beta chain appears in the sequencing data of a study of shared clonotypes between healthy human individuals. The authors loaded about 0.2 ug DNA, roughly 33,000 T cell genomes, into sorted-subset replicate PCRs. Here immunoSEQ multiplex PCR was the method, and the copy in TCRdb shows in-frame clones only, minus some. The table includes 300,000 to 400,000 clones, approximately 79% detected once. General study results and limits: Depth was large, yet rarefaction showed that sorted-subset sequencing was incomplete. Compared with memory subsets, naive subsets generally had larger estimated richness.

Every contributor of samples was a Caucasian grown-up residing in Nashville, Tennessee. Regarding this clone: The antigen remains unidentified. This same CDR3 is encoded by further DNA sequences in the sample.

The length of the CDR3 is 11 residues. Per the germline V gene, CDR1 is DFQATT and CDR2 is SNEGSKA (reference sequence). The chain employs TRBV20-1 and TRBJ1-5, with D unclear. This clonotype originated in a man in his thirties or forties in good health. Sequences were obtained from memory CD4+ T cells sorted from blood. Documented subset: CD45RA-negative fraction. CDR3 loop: CSASEGQPQHF. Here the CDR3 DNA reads TGCAGCGCCTCGGAGGGCCAGCCCCAGCATTTT.